The present T cell receptor beta chain was sequenced within a study of radiation and T cells in renal cell carcinoma. This CDR3 is 11 amino acids long. V was pared by 6 bases and J by 3 bases, with 6 bases between. Germline lookup yields CDR1 SEHNR and CDR2 FQNEAQ (reference sequence). Specified time point: baseline pretreatment blood. As to treatment: 15 Gy SBRT to primary tumor, nephrectomy 4 weeks later. The tumor was a clear cell renal cell carcinoma. TCRdb keeps only in-frame clones here, not all; method: immunoSEQ multiplex PCR. The table lists 130,000 or so clones, around four fifths of them singletons.

Sequenced material: blood, taken from a patient whose treatment included radiotherapy and nephrectomy. The V call is TRBV7-9, the J call TRBJ2-7, with a possible D match to TRBD2 (6 bases). This receptor was taken from a woman aged 45-60 years with renal cell carcinoma. The CDR3 loop is CASRGGYEQYF. CDR3 bases: TGTGCCAGCAGGGGGGGCTACGAGCAGTACTTC. The full variable domain, completed using reference TRBV7-9 and TRBJ2-7, is DTGVSQNPRHKITKRGQNVTFRCDPISEHNRLYWYRQTLGQGPEFLTYFQNEAQLEKSRLLSDRFSAERPKGSFSTLEIQRTEQGDSAMYLCASRGGYEQYFGPGTRLTVT.